The subject of this entry is one TCR beta chain. This sample is part of a study of blood T cell repertoires in COVID-19. Study summary: Samples of COVID-19 (acute and convalescent) were obtained from the United States, Italy and Spain. Sample material is recorded as cDNA or gDNA derived from T cells, B-cell-depleted T cells, or PBMCs.

Germline values: CDR1 LNHDA, CDR2 SQIVND (reference sequence). The V gene end was trimmed by 1 base and the J gene end by 1 base; junction bases not matched to a gene: 2. The CDR3 sequence is 15 residues long. As originally analysed: How many nucleated cells were present was estimated from reference gene primer amplification. The protocol was immunoSEQ multiplex PCR, while the TCRdb copy is restricted to in-frame clones and leaves out a portion. That table furnishes V, J and clone size, whereas the DNA furnished D and trimming. Of 110,000 or so clones listed, just under 90% are singletons. The sample comprised peripheral blood. The rearrangement uses TRBV19 and TRBJ1-2; TRBD1 agrees at 8 bases. The source is a woman between 45 and 60 years old with acute or convalescent COVID-19. The CDR3 bases are TGTGCCAGTAGTATAGGACAGGGGATTAACTATGGCTACACCTTC. Translating it yields CASSIGQGINYGYTF.